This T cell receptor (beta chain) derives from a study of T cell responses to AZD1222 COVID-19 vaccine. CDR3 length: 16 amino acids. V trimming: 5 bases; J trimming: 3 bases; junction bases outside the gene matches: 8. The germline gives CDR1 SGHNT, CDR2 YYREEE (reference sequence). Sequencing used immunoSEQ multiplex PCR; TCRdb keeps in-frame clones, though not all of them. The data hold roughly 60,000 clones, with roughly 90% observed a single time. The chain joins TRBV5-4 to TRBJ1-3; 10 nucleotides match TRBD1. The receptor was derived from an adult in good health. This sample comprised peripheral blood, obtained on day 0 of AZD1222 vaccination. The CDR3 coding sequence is TGTGCCAGCAGTTTTTCGACAGGGGGCTTTGGAAACACCATATATTTT. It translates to CASSFSTGGFGNTIYF.